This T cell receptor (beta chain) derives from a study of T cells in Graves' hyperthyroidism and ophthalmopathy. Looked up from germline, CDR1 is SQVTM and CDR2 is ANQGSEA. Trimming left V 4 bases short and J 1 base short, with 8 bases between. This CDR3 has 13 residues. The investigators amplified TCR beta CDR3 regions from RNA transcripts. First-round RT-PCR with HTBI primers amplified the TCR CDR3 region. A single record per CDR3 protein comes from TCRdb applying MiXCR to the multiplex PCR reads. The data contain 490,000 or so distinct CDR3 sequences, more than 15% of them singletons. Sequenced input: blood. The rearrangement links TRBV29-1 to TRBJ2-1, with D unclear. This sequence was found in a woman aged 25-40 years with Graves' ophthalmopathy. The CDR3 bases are TGCAGCGTTGTAAAAATGTCCTACAATGAGCAGTTCTTC. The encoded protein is CSVVKMSYNEQFF.